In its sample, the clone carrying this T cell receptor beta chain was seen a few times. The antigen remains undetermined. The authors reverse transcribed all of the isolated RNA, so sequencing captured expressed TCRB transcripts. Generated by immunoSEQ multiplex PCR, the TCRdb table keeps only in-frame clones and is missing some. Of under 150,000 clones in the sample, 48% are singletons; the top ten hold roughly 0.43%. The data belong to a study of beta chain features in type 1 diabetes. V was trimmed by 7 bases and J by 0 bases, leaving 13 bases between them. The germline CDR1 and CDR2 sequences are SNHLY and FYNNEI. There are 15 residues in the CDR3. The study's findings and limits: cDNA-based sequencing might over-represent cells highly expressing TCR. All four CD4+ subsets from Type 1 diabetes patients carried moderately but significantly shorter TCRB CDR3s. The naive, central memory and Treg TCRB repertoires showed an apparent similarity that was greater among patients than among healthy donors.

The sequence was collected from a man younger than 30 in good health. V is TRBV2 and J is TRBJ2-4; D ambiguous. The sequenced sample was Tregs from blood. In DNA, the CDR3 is TGTGCCAGCAAATCCACAGCACTAGCCAAAAACATTCAGTACTTC. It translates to CASKSTALAKNIQYF.